This entry lists 8 T cell receptor beta chains sequenced from one sample in a study of cytomegalovirus exposure and HLA in healthy donors (dated by TCRdb to about 2017). Library preparation was by the immunoSEQ multiplex PCR assay. For the multiplex PCR, a mixture combining 60 forward primers for TCR Vbeta segments and 13 reverse primers for TCR Jbeta segments was used. TCRdb retrieved this table from immuneACCESS and kept in-frame rearrangements only. Not all clones are present; in checked studies, unresolved V genes account for under half, and no reason is known for the remainder. The sample table holds 200,000 or so clones, of which about 88% were seen once. The ten largest clones add up to less than 0.3% of the sample. Input material: PBMCs. The receptors shown here come from a girl under two years old in good health and CMV-seronegative.

This chain links TRBV7-2 with TRBJ2-7; 11 nucleotides match TRBD2. Germline CDR1 SGHTA, CDR2 FQGNSA. Trimming removed 5 bases from V and 4 bases from J; junction bases left unmatched: 10. This CDR3 region has 16 residues. CDR3 DNA: TGTGCCAGCAGCCGTCTACTAGCGGGGGTACCATACGAGCAGTACTTC. Residues: CASSRLLAGVPYEQYF.

V gene TRBV7-2 combines with J gene TRBJ2-7, with 10 bases identical to TRBD2. This CDR3 contains 16 residues. CDR1 and CDR2 from the germline V gene are SGHTA and FQGNSA. After removal of 3 bases from V and 2 bases from J, the junction contained 7 bases not matched to a gene. The CDR3 is CASSFQLAGPPYEQYF. The CDR3, as DNA: TGTGCCAGCAGCTTTCAACTAGCGGGGCCCCCCTACGAGCAGTACTTC.

The chain joins TRBV10-3 to TRBJ1-1; D not resolved. With 6 bases removed from V and 1 base from J, the gap between germline ends came to 9 bases. From germline, CDR1 is ENHRY and CDR2 SYGVKD. The CDR3 covers 13 residues. The CDR3 DNA is TGTGCCATCAGCAAAACAACGAACACTGAAGCTTTCTTT. Its protein is CAISKTTNTEAFF.

This clone was recorded only once. The V and J genes are TRBV7-3 and TRBJ2-3; 9 positions agree with TRBD1. In germline, CDR1 is SGHTA, CDR2 FQGTGA. V lost 5 bases, J lost 5 bases, and 5 bases stayed unmatched. This CDR3 is built from 14 residues. The CDR3 DNA is TGTGCCAGCAGCGGGACAGGGTCTGTAGATACGCAGTATTTT. As protein: CASSGTGSVDTQYF.

This chain links TRBV4-2 with TRBJ2-3; D may be TRBD2 (6 bases). The germline V gene has CDR1 LGHNA and CDR2 YNFKEQ. Trimming removed 2 bases at V and 9 bases at J, with 21 bases between. CDR3 length: 16 residues. The CDR3 DNA is TGTGCCAGCAGCCAATATCTTCCACTGAACCGGGGGACGCAGTATTTT. It encodes CASSQYLPLNRGTQYF.

This chain joins TRBV6-5 and TRBJ1-1; no clear D. Germline-derived CDR1 and CDR2 are MNHEY and SVGAGI. Trimming left V 0 bases short and J 6 bases short, with 11 bases between. This CDR3 is 14 amino acids long. CDR3 protein: CASSYSPVNPEAFF. In DNA form, the CDR3 reads TGTGCCAGCAGTTACTCGCCAGTTAATCCTGAAGCTTTCTTT.

This clone was detected once. The CDR3 DNA sequence: TGTGCCAGCAGCCCAACCGGGAGTTTCTATGGCTACACCTTC. Protein: CASSPTGSFYGYTF. The gene calls are TRBV5-4 and TRBJ1-2; D uncertain. Trimming left V 4 bases short and J 4 bases short, with 14 bases between. CDR3 length equals 14 residues. Germline V lookup: CDR1 SGHNT, CDR2 YYREEE (reference sequence).

DNA for the CDR3: TGTGCCAGCAGCCCCGGGACAAGGAATGAAAAACTGTTTTTT. The encoded protein is CASSPGTRNEKLFF. The chain couples TRBV11-2 to TRBJ1-4; perhaps TRBD1 as D (6 bases). The germline V and J ends were trimmed by 5 bases and 5 bases, with 12 bases remaining between them. CDR1 is SGHAT and CDR2 is FQNNGV in the germline V gene. CDR3 length equals 14 residues.